These 17 T cell receptor beta chains came from one sample sequenced in a study of shared clonotypes between healthy human individuals. Naive-designated CD8 cells lacked CD45RO, were positively enriched for CCR7, and omitted terminally differentiated effector memory CD45RA+ cells. Produced via immunoSEQ multiplex PCR; TCRdb's table is partial and in-frame only. The sample holds 1.5 million to 2.5 million clones; 85% to 95% are singletons and the top ten take 0.95% to 1.5%. Source material: naive CD8+ T cells sorted from blood. The receptor source for this set is a man between 18 and 35 years old in good health.

The gene calls are TRBV10-1 and TRBJ2-5; TRBD2 aligns across 12 bases. The CDR3 covers 15 residues. Trimming took 6 bases from V and 4 from J; bases not matched to a gene: 6. In germline, CDR1 is WNHNN, CDR2 SYGVQD (reference sequence). CDR3 nucleotides: TGCGCCAGCAGACCACTAGCGGGAGGAGGAGAGACCCAGTACTTC. Translating it yields CASRPLAGGGETQYF.

This rearrangement joins TRBV29-1 to TRBJ2-3; tentatively, D is TRBD1 (8 bases). Between the trimmed V and J ends, which lost 5 bases and 0 bases, there was a span of 15 bases. This CDR3 contains 15 residues. The germline V gene has CDR1 SQVTM and CDR2 ANQGSEA. The CDR3 bases are TGCAGCGTTCTAGGACAGGGAGGGAGCACAGATACGCAGTATTTT. It specifies CSVLGQGGSTDTQYF.

V gene TRBV30 combines with J gene TRBJ2-7; 7 bases align to TRBD2. The CDR3 extends over 14 amino acids. Germline CDR1 reads GTSNPN; CDR2 reads SVGIG (reference sequence). V dropped 4 bases and J dropped 2; count of bases not matched to a gene: 8. This CDR3 reads CAWNSAGVAYEQYF. Here the CDR3 DNA reads TGTGCCTGGAATAGTGCGGGGGTGGCCTACGAGCAGTACTTC.

As for this clone: This specimen includes other DNA sequences encoding the same CDR3. The chain links TRBV27 to TRBJ1-2; no reliable D call. This CDR3 has 14 residues. V lost 1 base and J 0 bases, leaving 6 bases between the germline ends. Germline assignment: CDR1 MNHEY and CDR2 SMNVEV (reference sequence). The CDR3 loop is CASSLYPANYGYTF. Here the CDR3 DNA reads TGTGCCAGCAGTTTATACCCCGCTAACTATGGCTACACCTTC.

This clone came up once. Other DNA sequences in this sample translate to the same CDR3. The V gene is TRBV11-2, the J gene TRBJ2-7; D gene unclear. CDR3 length: 14 amino acids. CDR1 and CDR2 (germline): SGHAT, FQNNGV. Trimming removed 0 bases at V and 1 base at J, with 7 bases between. In DNA form, the CDR3 reads TGTGCCAGCAGCTTAGAGGGCGGATCCTACGAGCAGTACTTC. Residues: CASSLEGGSYEQYF.

The rearrangement links TRBV10-2 to TRBJ2-1; possible D gene TRBD1, 7 bases. The CDR3 runs 13 residues. Germline values: CDR1 WSHSY, CDR2 SAAADI. Trimming left V 6 bases short and J 8 bases short, with 14 bases between. The CDR3 bases are TGCGCCAGCAGGTCCACAGGGGACTATGAGCAGTTCTTC. It yields the protein CASRSTGDYEQFF.

J is TRBJ2-2 and V is TRBV29-1, with D perhaps TRBD2 (6 bases). Trimming took off 6 bases at V and 5 bases at J, with 7 bases between the two ends. The germline V gene encodes CDR1 SQVTM and CDR2 ANQGSEA. The CDR3 totals 11 residues. CDR3 protein: CSVLATGELFF. DNA of the CDR3: TGCAGCGTACTAGCTACCGGGGAGCTGTTTTTT.

This chain joins TRBV5-4 and TRBJ1-5; 8 bases match TRBD1. The CDR3 consists of 14 residues. Germline values: CDR1 SGHNT, CDR2 YYREEE (reference sequence). V dropped 4 bases and J dropped 7; count of bases not matched to a gene: 7. The CDR3 sequence: CASSPGQGGQPQHF. CDR3 in DNA: TGTGCCAGCAGCCCTGGACAGGGTGGGCAGCCCCAGCATTTT.

As to this clone: Other DNA sequences of this sample code for an identical CDR3. V gene TRBV12-5 combines with J gene TRBJ2-7, with D possibly being TRBD2 (5 bases). This CDR3 is 12 amino acids long. Germline V CDR1 and CDR2: LGHNT, FRNRAP. Trimming stripped 2 bases from V and 7 bases from J, with 9 bases between. The CDR3 loop is CASGLSRGEQYF. CDR3 sequence (DNA): TGTGCTAGTGGTTTGAGTCGAGGGGAGCAGTACTTC.

The chain has TRBV7-8 and TRBJ1-1; D call uncertain. CDR3 length: 15 residues. Germline CDR1 reads SGHVS; CDR2 reads FQNEAQ. V lost 5 bases and J lost 6, with 19 bases in between. The CDR3 sequence: CASSLRPGITAEAFF. The CDR3 DNA follows: TGTGCCAGCAGCCTTCGGCCCGGTATTACGGCTGAAGCTTTCTTT. The variable domain in full, with the rest retrieved from reference TRBV7-8 and TRBJ1-1, is GAGVSQSPRYKVAKRGQDVALRCDPISGHVSLFWYQQALGQGPEFLTYFQNEAQLDKSGLPSDRFFAERPEGSVSTLKIQRTQQEDSAVYLCASSLRPGITAEAFFGQGTRLTVV.

The chain is built from TRBV27 and TRBJ1-2; D unresolved. The germline V gene has CDR1 MNHEY and CDR2 SMNVEV (reference sequence). The CDR3 extends over 13 amino acids. V lost 2 bases and J lost 5, with 9 bases in between. CDR3 loop: CASSLSTLYGYTF. In DNA, the CDR3 is TGTGCCAGCAGTTTAAGCACCCTTTATGGCTACACCTTC.

The chain links TRBV4-1 to TRBJ2-6, with D tentatively TRBD1 or TRBD2 (5 bases each). Trimming pared 3 bases from V and 0 bases from J, leaving 6 bases between. Germline V gives CDR1 MGHRA, CDR2 YSYEKL. The CDR3 has 15 residues. In nucleotides, the CDR3 is TGCGCCAGCAGCCAGGGGACCTCTGGGGCCAACGTCCTGACTTTC. Translation: CASSQGTSGANVLTF.

This chain uses TRBV11-2 with TRBJ1-1; D is unresolved. This CDR3 comprises 15 residues. V was trimmed by 0 bases and J by 2 bases, leaving 10 bases between them. Germline CDR1 is SGHAT and CDR2 is FQNNGV. In DNA, the CDR3 is TGTGCCAGCAGCTTAGACTGGCAGATAAACACTGAAGCTTTCTTT. Translation: CASSLDWQINTEAFF.

The chain employs TRBV7-9 and TRBJ1-3; D perhaps matches TRBD1 (5 bases). Per the germline V gene, CDR1 is SEHNR and CDR2 is FQNEAQ (reference sequence). Trimming took 5 bases from V and 0 from J, leaving 8 bases between them. This CDR3 region has 14 residues. The CDR3 coding sequence is TGTGCCAGCAGCATCGACAGCTCTGGAAACACCATATATTTT. Its protein is CASSIDSSGNTIYF.

In this sample, this clone turned up once. The chain joins TRBV19 to TRBJ1-5, with D hard to call. V gave up 3 bases and J gave up 2 bases, with 8 bases separating them. There are 14 residues in the CDR3. The germline gives CDR1 LNHDA, CDR2 SQIVND (reference sequence). CDR3 coding DNA: TGTGCCAGTAGTATGGAGGTGGGCAATCAGCCCCAGCATTTT. This gives the protein CASSMEVGNQPQHF.

This chain uses TRBV9 with TRBJ2-7, with D perhaps matching TRBD1 (5 bases). The V and J ends lost 0 bases and 3 bases respectively, with 13 bases between them. This CDR3 contains 15 residues. The germline V gene has CDR1 SGDLS and CDR2 YYNGEE. CDR3 loop: CASSVEGAANYEQYF. The CDR3 DNA reads as TGTGCCAGCAGCGTAGAAGGGGCAGCCAACTACGAGCAGTACTTC.

The rearrangement links TRBV7-9 to TRBJ2-5, with TRBD1 identical over 7 bases. Germline loops: CDR1 SEHNR, CDR2 FQNEAQ (reference sequence). Unmatched junction bases numbered 6, after V lost 3 bases and J lost 2 bases. The CDR3 is 15 residues long. The CDR3 coding sequence is TGTGCCAGCAGCTTGCGGACAGGCGGACAAGAGACCCAGTACTTC. Amino acid sequence: CASSLRTGGQETQYF.